A single TCR beta chain is shown here with its context. 60 Vbeta and 13 Jbeta primers were used in PCR. TCRdb keeps only in-frame clones here, not all; method: immunoSEQ multiplex PCR. The sample carries roughly 110,000 clones, around 77% recorded once. This record belongs to a study of cytomegalovirus exposure and HLA in healthy donors. The CDR3 consists of 15 residues. With V trimmed by 5 bases and J by 6 bases, 8 bases remained unmatched. Germline V gene data show CDR1 as LNHDA and CDR2 as SQIVND (reference sequence). Sequenced: PBMCs. The clonotype originates from a male donor in good health and CMV-seronegative. The J gene is TRBJ2-2, the V gene TRBV19, with TRBD2 matching over 8 bases. The CDR3 DNA reads as TGTGCCAGTAGTGCCTCGACCGGGAGGGCCGGGGAGCTGTTTTTT. It yields the protein CASSASTGRAGELFF.